A selection of T cell receptor beta chains follows, all from one sample in a study of blood T cell repertoires in COVID-19. Sequencing was performed with immunoSEQ multiplex PCR; in TCRdb, only in-frame clones are kept and a portion is missing. This sample yields about 150,000 clones, of which over 75% are seen a single time; 0.6% to 0.7% belongs to the top ten. The sequenced sample was peripheral blood. These receptors all come from a man between 60 and 75 years old with COVID-19, enrolled during active disease. Both conserved end residues are part of each CDR3. Fields, in order: V gene, D gene, clone size, J gene, CDR3 protein, CDR3 DNA. D genes are given only for firm matches. Clone size is given for some rows only: seen once, a few or many times, or a class if the clone is expanded.

V: TRBV3-1/TRBV3-2; D: NA; size: NA; J: TRBJ1-2; CDR3: CASSRDSLYGYTF; DNA: TGTGCCAGCAGCCGAGACAGTTTATATGGCTACACCTTC
V: TRBV11-2; D: NA; size: NA; J: TRBJ2-1; CDR3: CASSFFDEQFF; DNA: TGTGCCAGCAGCTTCTTCGATGAGCAGTTCTTC
V: TRBV7-2; D: NA; size: once; J: TRBJ2-3; CDR3: CASSLSHGTQYF; DNA: TGTGCCAGCAGCCTATCCCACGGTACGCAGTATTTT
V: TRBV5-8; D: NA; size: NA; J: TRBJ1-1; CDR3: CASSLVLQGAAEAFF; DNA: TGTGCCAGCAGCTTGGTGCTACAGGGCGCCGCTGAAGCTTTCTTT
V: TRBV5-5; D: NA; size: NA; J: TRBJ2-2; CDR3: CASSWGGAGELFF; DNA: TGTGCCAGCAGCTGGGGGGGCGCCGGGGAGCTGTTTTTT
V: TRBV7-8; D: NA; size: NA; J: TRBJ1-2; CDR3: CASSWEGSGYTF; DNA: TGTGCCAGCAGCTGGGAGGGATCTGGCTACACCTTC
V: TRBV7-6; D: TRBD1; size: NA; J: TRBJ1-4; CDR3: CASSLNRGNEKLFF; DNA: TGTGCCAGCAGCCTTAACAGGGGAAATGAAAAACTGTTTTTT
V: TRBV12-3/TRBV12-4; D: NA; size: NA; J: TRBJ1-1; CDR3: CASTGGWNTEAFF; DNA: TGTGCCAGCACCGGAGGGTGGAACACTGAAGCTTTCTTT
V: TRBV6-5; D: TRBD1; size: NA; J: TRBJ1-4; CDR3: CASRRQGMMGEKLFF; DNA: TGTGCCAGCAGACGACAGGGTATGATGGGGGAAAAACTGTTTTTT
V: TRBV27; D: NA; size: NA; J: TRBJ1-5; CDR3: CASSTPGPNQPQHF; DNA: TGTGCCAGCAGCACTCCAGGGCCCAATCAGCCCCAGCATTTT
V: TRBV12-3/TRBV12-4; D: NA; size: NA; J: TRBJ1-5; CDR3: CASSSRRDQPQHF; DNA: TGTGCCAGCAGTAGCCGCAGGGATCAGCCCCAGCATTTT
V: TRBV2; D: NA; size: NA; J: TRBJ1-1; CDR3: CASSGEQGNTEAFF; DNA: TGTGCCAGCAGTGGGGAACAGGGGAACACTGAAGCTTTCTTT
V: TRBV6-1; D: NA; size: NA; J: TRBJ2-2; CDR3: CASSDSRILFF; DNA: TGTGCCAGCAGTGATAGCCGAATTCTGTTTTTT
V: TRBV14; D: TRBD1; size: NA; J: TRBJ1-1; CDR3: CASRRDSHTEAFF; DNA: TGTGCCAGCAGACGGGACAGCCACACTGAAGCTTTCTTT
V: TRBV4-3; D: NA; size: NA; J: TRBJ2-7; CDR3: CASSQEQGYEQYF; DNA: TGCGCCAGCAGCCAAGAACAGGGTTACGAGCAGTACTTC
V: TRBV7-3; D: NA; size: NA; J: TRBJ2-3; CDR3: CASSPNPASTDTQYF; DNA: TGTGCCAGCAGCCCCAACCCAGCGTCCACAGATACGCAGTATTTT
V: TRBV24-1; D: NA; size: few; J: TRBJ1-1; CDR3: CATTPGPDTEAFF; DNA: TGTGCCACCACTCCAGGGCCCGACACTGAAGCTTTCTTT
V: TRBV6-1; D: NA; size: NA; J: TRBJ1-2; CDR3: CASSESGTPNYGYTF; DNA: TGTGCCAGCAGTGAAAGCGGGACACCCAACTATGGCTACACCTTC
V: TRBV25-1; D: NA; size: NA; J: TRBJ2-3; CDR3: CASSEPPGTQYF; DNA: TGTGCCAGCAGTGAGCCTCCAGGTACGCAGTATTTT
V: TRBV15; D: NA; size: few; J: TRBJ2-1; CDR3: CATSNWGQTYNEQFF; DNA: TGTGCCACCAGTAATTGGGGACAAACTTACAATGAGCAGTTCTTC
V: TRBV2; D: TRBD2; size: NA; J: TRBJ2-1; CDR3: CASHGGRGLAGNNEQFF; DNA: TGTGCCAGCCATGGGGGACGAGGGCTAGCGGGAAACAATGAGCAGTTCTTC
V: TRBV27; D: TRBD1; size: NA; J: TRBJ1-2; CDR3: CASSRAGGWGYTF; DNA: TGTGCCAGCTCTCGGGCAGGGGGCTGGGGCTACACCTTC
V: TRBV6-5; D: TRBD1; size: NA; J: TRBJ1-2; CDR3: CASDPGTANYGYTF; DNA: TGTGCCAGCGATCCCGGGACAGCTAACTATGGCTACACCTTC
V: TRBV28; D: NA; size: few; J: TRBJ1-2; CDR3: CASSGQIINYGYTF; DNA: TGTGCCAGCAGTGGACAGATTATTAACTATGGCTACACCTTC
V: TRBV11-2; D: NA; size: NA; J: TRBJ1-2; CDR3: CASSLVSGYGYTF; DNA: TGTGCCAGCAGCTTAGTGTCGGGCTATGGCTACACCTTC
V: TRBV19; D: NA; size: NA; J: TRBJ2-2; CDR3: CASSTTTGIYSGELFF; DNA: TGTGCCAGTAGTACAACAACAGGGATTTACTCCGGGGAGCTGTTTTTT
V: TRBV7-9; D: TRBD2; size: NA; J: TRBJ2-3; CDR3: CASSGLGPDTQYF; DNA: TGTGCCAGCAGCGGACTAGGACCAGATACGCAGTATTTT
V: TRBV3-1/TRBV3-2; D: NA; size: NA; J: TRBJ1-1; CDR3: CASSLSGRGTEAFF; DNA: TGTGCCAGCAGCCTTTCAGGAAGGGGCACTGAAGCTTTCTTT
V: TRBV18; D: TRBD1; size: NA; J: TRBJ1-1; CDR3: CASSRTGVEDTEAFF; DNA: TGTGCCAGCTCACGGACAGGGGTGGAGGACACTGAAGCTTTCTTT
V: TRBV9; D: NA; size: NA; J: TRBJ2-4; CDR3: CASSVGDFGKNIQYF; DNA: TGTGCCAGCAGCGTGGGAGACTTTGGCAAAAACATTCAGTACTTC
V: TRBV5-6; D: TRBD1; size: few; J: TRBJ1-1; CDR3: CASSRLDRDFPEAFF; DNA: TGTGCCAGCAGTCGTCTGGACAGGGATTTCCCTGAAGCTTTCTTT
V: TRBV5-1; D: NA; size: few; J: TRBJ2-3; CDR3: CASARQSRTDTQYF; DNA: TGCGCCAGCGCGCGACAGTCGCGCACAGATACGCAGTATTTT
V: TRBV7-2; D: TRBD1; size: NA; J: TRBJ1-1; CDR3: CASSQTGDHIEWTEAFF; DNA: TGTGCCAGCAGCCAAACAGGGGACCATATCGAGTGGACTGAAGCTTTCTTT
V: TRBV18; D: TRBD2; size: NA; J: TRBJ2-1; CDR3: CASSPPGLAGNNEQFF; DNA: TGTGCCAGCTCACCACCGGGGCTAGCGGGGAACAATGAGCAGTTCTTC
V: TRBV3-1/TRBV3-2; D: NA; size: NA; J: TRBJ2-3; CDR3: CASSQSRSSTDTQYF; DNA: TGTGCCAGCAGCCAGAGTAGATCTAGCACAGATACGCAGTATTTT
V: TRBV6-2/TRBV6-3; D: TRBD1; size: NA; J: TRBJ1-2; CDR3: CASSYLTGGPANYGYTF; DNA: TGTGCCAGCAGTTACCTGACAGGGGGCCCTGCTAACTATGGCTACACCTTC
V: TRBV28; D: NA; size: NA; J: TRBJ1-2; CDR3: CASSLGPLTSNYGYTF; DNA: TGTGCCAGCAGTCTCGGTCCCCTCACCTCGAACTATGGCTACACCTTC
V: TRBV2; D: NA; size: NA; J: TRBJ2-1; CDR3: CASSDWLAGNENEQFF; DNA: TGTGCCAGCAGTGATTGGCTGGCGGGGAATGAAAATGAGCAGTTCTTC
V: TRBV20-1; D: NA; size: NA; J: TRBJ1-1; CDR3: CSASQAYEAFF; DNA: TGCAGTGCTAGTCAGGCCTATGAAGCTTTCTTT
V: TRBV21-1; D: NA; size: NA; J: TRBJ2-3; CDR3: CASSPRGKDTDTQYF; DNA: TGTGCCAGCAGCCCTCGGGGGAAAGACACAGATACGCAGTATTTT
V: TRBV2; D: NA; size: NA; J: TRBJ1-5; CDR3: CASREEWPQPQHF; DNA: TGTGCCAGCAGAGAAGAGTGGCCTCAGCCCCAGCATTTT
V: TRBV2; D: NA; size: NA; J: TRBJ1-3; CDR3: CASSPGSGNTIYF; DNA: TGTGCCAGCAGCCCAGGCTCCGGAAACACCATATATTTT
V: TRBV19; D: NA; size: once; J: TRBJ1-3; CDR3: CASSPRQSARDTIYF; DNA: TGTGCCAGTAGTCCTCGACAGTCGGCTCGGGACACCATATATTTT
V: TRBV7-2; D: NA; size: NA; J: TRBJ1-2; CDR3: CASSQSPRDPRGYTF; DNA: TGTGCCAGCAGCCAATCGCCCCGGGATCCGCGGGGCTACACCTTC
V: TRBV6-2/TRBV6-3; D: TRBD1; size: NA; J: TRBJ1-1; CDR3: CASSDPRGQGSEAFF; DNA: TGTGCCAGCAGTGACCCGAGGGGACAGGGAAGTGAAGCTTTCTTT
V: TRBV6-5; D: NA; size: NA; J: TRBJ2-2; CDR3: CASSYIWNTGELFF; DNA: TGTGCCAGCAGTTACATATGGAACACCGGGGAGCTGTTTTTT
V: TRBV7-2; D: TRBD2; size: once; J: TRBJ2-7; CDR3: CASSFGTFSGGSYEQYF; DNA: TGTGCCAGCAGCTTCGGGACCTTTAGCGGGGGCTCCTACGAGCAGTACTTC
V: TRBV11-3; D: TRBD1; size: NA; J: TRBJ2-1; CDR3: CASKTGQGAHYNEQFF; DNA: TGTGCCAGCAAAACTGGACAGGGGGCCCACTACAATGAGCAGTTCTTC
V: TRBV6-6; D: NA; size: NA; J: TRBJ2-3; CDR3: CASRGQGLDTQYF; DNA: TGTGCCAGCAGGGGGCAAGGGTTGGATACGCAGTATTTT
V: TRBV27; D: TRBD1; size: NA; J: TRBJ2-7; CDR3: CASSLSSRGQGMTYEQYF; DNA: TGTGCCAGCAGTTTATCGAGTCGGGGACAGGGTATGACCTACGAGCAGTACTTC
V: TRBV6-5; D: TRBD1; size: NA; J: TRBJ2-7; CDR3: CASRPGQVYEQYF; DNA: TGTGCCAGCAGGCCGGGACAGGTCTACGAGCAGTACTTC
V: TRBV5-4; D: TRBD1; size: NA; J: TRBJ2-5; CDR3: CASSPQGTGGRETQYF; DNA: TGTGCCAGCAGCCCTCAAGGGACAGGGGGAAGAGAGACCCAGTACTTC
V: TRBV27; D: TRBD1; size: NA; J: TRBJ1-2; CDR3: CATKRDSFNYGYTF; DNA: TGTGCCACCAAAAGGGACAGCTTTAACTATGGCTACACCTTC
V: TRBV2; D: TRBD2; size: NA; J: TRBJ2-7; CDR3: CASSERSGAYEQYF; DNA: TGTGCCAGCAGTGAGCGTAGCGGGGCCTACGAGCAGTACTTC
V: TRBV14; D: TRBD1; size: NA; J: TRBJ1-1; CDR3: CASSQVDRDFTEAFF; DNA: TGTGCCAGCAGCCAAGTGGACAGGGACTTCACTGAAGCTTTCTTT
V: TRBV5-1; D: TRBD1; size: NA; J: TRBJ1-5; CDR3: CASSLDTGGKQPQHF; DNA: TGCGCCAGCAGCTTGGATACAGGGGGCAAACAGCCCCAGCATTTT
V: TRBV6-1; D: NA; size: NA; J: TRBJ2-3; CDR3: CASSEVSGRSITDTQYF; DNA: TGTGCCAGCAGTGAAGTCTCGGGGAGGAGCATCACAGATACGCAGTATTTT
V: TRBV9; D: TRBD2; size: few; J: TRBJ2-2; CDR3: CASSVDPSGNTGELFF; DNA: TGTGCCAGCAGCGTAGATCCTAGCGGGAACACCGGGGAGCTGTTTTTT
V: TRBV30; D: TRBD1; size: few; J: TRBJ1-4; CDR3: CARRGTEASNEKLFF; DNA: TGTGCCCGAAGAGGGACAGAGGCGAGTAATGAAAAACTGTTTTTT
V: TRBV3-1/TRBV3-2; D: TRBD2; size: NA; J: TRBJ2-3; CDR3: CASSQDLTSGGTDTQYF; DNA: TGTGCCAGCAGCCAAGATCTCACTAGCGGGGGCACAGATACGCAGTATTTT